These T cell receptor beta chains were read from a single sample in a study of T cell changes during pregnancy in multiple sclerosis. Clones were sequenced by immunoSEQ multiplex PCR, and TCRdb holds only the in-frame ones, with some missing. The sample yields under 80,000 clones, 75% to 95% seen once. The input for sequencing was CD4+ T cells from peripheral blood mononuclear cells, taken in the second trimester of pregnancy. All receptors come from a female donor with multiple sclerosis, enrolled in a pregnancy study. The CDR3 runs from the conserved cysteine through the conserved F or W. Each record gives: clone size, J gene, V gene, D gene, CDR3 DNA, CDR3 protein. D genes are given only for firm matches. Clone size, where shown, is once, few, many, or a class for clones that have expanded.

clone_size: -; j_call: TRBJ1-3; v_call: TRBV7-9; d_call: TRBD1; cdr3_nt: TGTGCCAGCAGCTTCCTTTCGACAGGGGGAGATGGAAACACCATATATTTT; cdr3_aa: CASSFLSTGGDGNTIYF
clone_size: -; j_call: TRBJ1-4; v_call: TRBV29-1; d_call: -; cdr3_nt: TGCAGCGTCACTACGACAGGTCTCGGGGAAAAACTGTTTTTT; cdr3_aa: CSVTTTGLGEKLFF
clone_size: -; j_call: TRBJ2-7; v_call: TRBV29-1; d_call: -; cdr3_nt: TGCAGCGTTGGTGGCAGGTTATCCTACGAGCAGTACTTC; cdr3_aa: CSVGGRLSYEQYF
clone_size: -; j_call: TRBJ2-7; v_call: TRBV28; d_call: TRBD1; cdr3_nt: TGTGCCAGCAGTCCGGCCGGGACAGGGGCTTGGGAGCAGTACTTC; cdr3_aa: CASSPAGTGAWEQYF
clone_size: once; j_call: TRBJ1-1; v_call: TRBV5-8; d_call: -; cdr3_nt: TGTGCCAGCAGCTTGGCCTGGACACGTAAGAACACTGAAGCTTTCTTT; cdr3_aa: CASSLAWTRKNTEAFF
clone_size: -; j_call: TRBJ1-5; v_call: TRBV6-6; d_call: -; cdr3_nt: TGTGCCAGCAGCTCCCAAGCAGGGTTGGGCAATCAGCCCCAGCATTTT; cdr3_aa: CASSSQAGLGNQPQHF
clone_size: -; j_call: TRBJ1-3; v_call: TRBV6-5; d_call: TRBD1; cdr3_nt: TGTGCCAGCAGTCCCGGGACAGAATCTGGAAACACCATATATTTT; cdr3_aa: CASSPGTESGNTIYF
clone_size: once; j_call: TRBJ1-4; v_call: TRBV6-1; d_call: -; cdr3_nt: TGTGCCAGCAGTGAAGGGTACAGAACTAATGAAAAACTGTTTTTT; cdr3_aa: CASSEGYRTNEKLFF
clone_size: -; j_call: TRBJ2-2; v_call: TRBV9; d_call: -; cdr3_nt: TGTGCCAGCAGCGCCGCCGGGTCTTACACCGGGGAGCTGTTTTTT; cdr3_aa: CASSAAGSYTGELFF
clone_size: once; j_call: TRBJ2-3; v_call: TRBV5-1; d_call: -; cdr3_nt: TGCGCCAGCAGCTTCCGGGGGACTCGAGCTGGGAGCACAGATACGCAGTATTTT; cdr3_aa: CASSFRGTRAGSTDTQYF
clone_size: once; j_call: TRBJ1-2; v_call: TRBV4-1; d_call: -; cdr3_nt: TGCGCCAGCAGCCAAGGTCCAGTCAACTATGGCTACACCTTC; cdr3_aa: CASSQGPVNYGYTF
clone_size: few; j_call: TRBJ1-6; v_call: TRBV28; d_call: TRBD1; cdr3_nt: TGTGCCAGCAGGACCAGACAGGGAGAAATCTTCAATTCACCCCTCCACTTT; cdr3_aa: CASRTRQGEIFNSPLHF
clone_size: once; j_call: TRBJ1-5; v_call: TRBV7-9; d_call: -; cdr3_nt: TGTGCCAGCAGCTTAGGCCCGGGGAGCAATCAGCCCCAGCATTTT; cdr3_aa: CASSLGPGSNQPQHF
clone_size: once; j_call: TRBJ2-1; v_call: TRBV7-3; d_call: -; cdr3_nt: TGTGCCAGCAGCTTCGGGGGGCTCTCCTACAATGAGCAGTTCTTC; cdr3_aa: CASSFGGLSYNEQFF
clone_size: -; j_call: TRBJ2-2; v_call: TRBV10-3; d_call: TRBD1; cdr3_nt: TGTGCCATCAGTGAGTTGGGACAGGGTAACACCGGGGAGCTGTTTTTT; cdr3_aa: CAISELGQGNTGELFF
clone_size: -; j_call: TRBJ1-4; v_call: TRBV10-3; d_call: -; cdr3_nt: TGTGCCATCAGGGGTAGCGCAACTAATGAAAAACTGTTTTTT; cdr3_aa: CAIRGSATNEKLFF
clone_size: -; j_call: TRBJ2-3; v_call: TRBV4-1; d_call: TRBD2; cdr3_nt: TGCGCCAGCAGCCAAGATTCGGAGGGAGGGCTGAACACAGATACGCAGTATTTT; cdr3_aa: CASSQDSEGGLNTDTQYF
clone_size: -; j_call: TRBJ2-5; v_call: TRBV4-3; d_call: TRBD1; cdr3_nt: TGCGCCAGCAGCCTGGGACAGGGACAAGAGACCCAGTACTTC; cdr3_aa: CASSLGQGQETQYF
clone_size: -; j_call: TRBJ2-7; v_call: TRBV2; d_call: -; cdr3_nt: TGTGCCAGCAAGTTGGTGACAGGCTCCTACGAGCAGTACTTC; cdr3_aa: CASKLVTGSYEQYF
clone_size: -; j_call: TRBJ2-2; v_call: TRBV4-1; d_call: TRBD1; cdr3_nt: TGCGCCAGCAGACCCCAGGGGGCGCCGAACACCGGGGAGCTGTTTTTT; cdr3_aa: CASRPQGAPNTGELFF
clone_size: -; j_call: TRBJ1-2; v_call: TRBV28; d_call: -; cdr3_nt: TGTGCCAGCAGTTTATTTCCAGGGAACTATGGCTACACCTTC; cdr3_aa: CASSLFPGNYGYTF
clone_size: -; j_call: TRBJ2-7; v_call: TRBV4-1; d_call: TRBD2; cdr3_nt: TGCGCCAGCAGCCCGGATACCAGCGGGAAAGCCTACGAGCAGTACTTC; cdr3_aa: CASSPDTSGKAYEQYF
clone_size: -; j_call: TRBJ1-2; v_call: TRBV21-1; d_call: -; cdr3_nt: TGTGCCAGCAGCAAAGGGGCGGAGGCCGACAATATACGGGGCTACACCTTC; cdr3_aa: CASSKGAEADNIRGYTF
clone_size: -; j_call: TRBJ2-2; v_call: TRBV5-1; d_call: -; cdr3_nt: TGCGCCAGCAGCTTGGTTTTCTGGACAGAGACCGGGGAGCTGTTTTTT; cdr3_aa: CASSLVFWTETGELFF
clone_size: -; j_call: TRBJ1-2; v_call: TRBV28; d_call: -; cdr3_nt: TGTGCCAGCAGACAGGGTGCTGGCTACACCTTC; cdr3_aa: CASRQGAGYTF
clone_size: -; j_call: TRBJ1-1; v_call: TRBV18; d_call: -; cdr3_nt: TGTGCCAGCTCCCCTATCGAGCCACCACTGGAAGCTTTCTTT; cdr3_aa: CASSPIEPPLEAFF
clone_size: -; j_call: TRBJ1-2; v_call: TRBV6-5; d_call: TRBD1; cdr3_nt: TGTGCCAGCAGTTATGGTCAGGGGGCTCACTATGGCTACACCTTC; cdr3_aa: CASSYGQGAHYGYTF
clone_size: -; j_call: TRBJ2-7; v_call: TRBV9; d_call: TRBD2; cdr3_nt: TGTGCCAGCAGCCGTTTAGCGGGAGGGCCGGGCGAGCAGTACTTC; cdr3_aa: CASSRLAGGPGEQYF
clone_size: once; j_call: TRBJ1-4; v_call: TRBV19; d_call: TRBD1; cdr3_nt: TGTGCCAGTCGACAGGGATCTGCAACTAATGAAAAACTGTTTTTT; cdr3_aa: CASRQGSATNEKLFF
clone_size: -; j_call: TRBJ1-1; v_call: TRBV7-3; d_call: TRBD1; cdr3_nt: TGTGCCAGCAGCTTAATTGGACAGGGGACGAACACTGAAGCTTTCTTT; cdr3_aa: CASSLIGQGTNTEAFF
clone_size: -; j_call: TRBJ1-5; v_call: TRBV25-1; d_call: -; cdr3_nt: TGTGCCAGCAGCCTACAGAGTAGCAATCAGCCCCAGCATTTT; cdr3_aa: CASSLQSSNQPQHF
clone_size: -; j_call: TRBJ1-2; v_call: TRBV5-5; d_call: TRBD1; cdr3_nt: TGTGCCAGCAGTCTTGCTGGACAGGGGGTTTATGGCTACACCTTC; cdr3_aa: CASSLAGQGVYGYTF
clone_size: once; j_call: TRBJ2-1; v_call: TRBV10-3; d_call: -; cdr3_nt: TGTGCCATCAGCGGATATCTTGGGAGAGAGGAGTTCTTC; cdr3_aa: CAISGYLGREEFF
clone_size: -; j_call: TRBJ2-2; v_call: TRBV30; d_call: -; cdr3_nt: TGTGCCTGGAGTGTCCTGACAGGGAACACCGGGGAGCTGTTTTTT; cdr3_aa: CAWSVLTGNTGELFF
clone_size: -; j_call: TRBJ2-3; v_call: TRBV9; d_call: TRBD2; cdr3_nt: TGTGCCAGCAGCCCCCATCCGGGAGCGGGAGTAGGGCCAGATACGCAGTATTTT; cdr3_aa: CASSPHPGAGVGPDTQYF
clone_size: -; j_call: TRBJ1-6; v_call: TRBV14; d_call: TRBD1; cdr3_nt: TGTGCCAGCAGCCCGACAGGGGGTCCGACCCTCCACTTT; cdr3_aa: CASSPTGGPTLHF